The 22 T cell receptor beta chains listed next were all sequenced from one sample in a study of identical twins' blood T cells. A single record per CDR3 protein comes from TCRdb applying MiXCR to the 5' RACE reads. This table has roughly 340,000 distinct CDR3 sequences, 28% appearing once. Sequencing was carried out using PBMCs. The receptor source for this set is a woman aged 18 to 55 in good health.

This clonotype was found a few times. The chain employs TRBV10-3 and TRBJ2-2; perhaps TRBD1 as D (5 bases). V was clipped by 8 bases and J by 0 bases, with 7 bases between them. Germline CDR1 and CDR2: ENHRY and SYGVKD. The CDR3 loop spans 13 amino acids. In DNA form, the CDR3 reads TGTGCCATCGGGGCCACGAACACCGGGGAGCTGTTTTTT. It codes for CAIGATNTGELFF.

The rearrangement joins TRBV20-1 to TRBJ1-2; D is unclear. The germline V gene encodes CDR1 DFQATT and CDR2 SNEGSKA (reference sequence). The V gene lost 0 bases and the J gene lost 6 bases, with 23 bases spanning the gap. The CDR3 covers 17 residues. CDR3 loop: CSARDPLGGFGYHGYTF. The CDR3 coding sequence is TGCAGTGCTAGAGACCCCCTGGGTGGGTTCGGTTATCATGGCTACACCTTC.

This sequence joins TRBV20-1 and TRBJ1-1; D gene ambiguous. Trimming cost V 5 bases and J 0 bases, with 7 bases left between them. The CDR3 is 12 residues long. The germline CDR1 and CDR2 sequences are DFQATT and SNEGSKA (reference sequence). CDR3 sequence: CSAWTLNTEAFF. The CDR3 bases are TGCAGTGCTTGGACGTTGAACACTGAAGCTTTCTTT.

This clonotype has just one count. The chain employs TRBV2 and TRBJ2-5; TRBD2 matches 7 bases. V was pared by 7 bases and J by 1 base, with 6 bases of the junction left unmatched. The CDR3 loop spans 14 amino acids. The germline V gene has CDR1 SNHLY and CDR2 FYNNEI. CDR3 sequence: CASIGTGGQETQYF. CDR3 nucleotide sequence: TGTGCCAGCATTGGGACGGGGGGCCAAGAGACCCAGTACTTC.

This clonotype was counted between two and nine times. The gene calls are TRBV2 and TRBJ2-1, with TRBD2 matching over 14 bases. The CDR3 has 15 amino acids. Germline V gene lookup returns CDR1 SNHLY and CDR2 FYNNEI. The V segment lost 5 bases and the J segment 7 bases; nucleotides outside the gene matches: 4. The CDR3 coding sequence is TGTGCCAGCAGTACCGGGACTAGCGGGAGAAATGAGCAGTTCTTC. The encoded protein is CASSTGTSGRNEQFF.

This clonotype was counted many times. The gene calls are TRBV7-9 and TRBJ2-5; D might be TRBD2 (6 bases). V lost 4 bases to trimming and J lost 5 bases, with 14 bases between them. Germline V gene data show CDR1 as SEHNR and CDR2 as FQNEAQ (reference sequence). The CDR3 has 14 residues. Written as DNA, the CDR3 is TGTGCCAGCAGCTCAACCGGAGGGTCGGAGACCCAGTACTTC. It yields the protein CASSSTGGSETQYF.

This clonotype was seen more than once but under ten times. The rearrangement links TRBV6-5 to TRBJ2-1, with TRBD2 matching over 14 bases. The CDR3 loop spans 15 amino acids. Germline V CDR1 and CDR2: MNHEY, SVGAGI. J was trimmed by 8 bases and V by 4 bases; bases with no gene match: 4. CDR3 amino acids: CASSSGLAGDDEQFF. In DNA, the CDR3 is TGTGCCAGCAGTTCGGGACTAGCGGGAGACGATGAGCAGTTCTTC.

This clonotype has just a few counts. The V gene is TRBV14, the J gene TRBJ1-2, with D unclear. This CDR3 is built from 13 residues. From germline, CDR1 is SGHDN and CDR2 FVKESK. V lost 4 bases and J 6 bases, leaving 12 bases between the germline ends. The CDR3 DNA reads TGTGCCAGCAGCCCGTTTGAGGGCCATGGCTACACCTTC. Translated: CASSPFEGHGYTF.

This sequence joins TRBV30 and TRBJ2-1; tentatively, D is TRBD1 (6 bases). Trimming took 4 bases from V and 7 from J, leaving 14 bases between them. Per the germline V gene, CDR1 is GTSNPN and CDR2 is SVGIG (reference sequence). CDR3 size: 13 residues. The CDR3 DNA reads as TGTGCCTGGAAGGGCTTAGGGGGAAATGAGCAGTTCTTC. It encodes CAWKGLGGNEQFF.

The V and J genes are TRBV27 and TRBJ1-1; D might be TRBD1 (5 bases). The V and J ends lost 5 bases and 8 bases respectively, with 9 bases between them. Germline CDR1 and CDR2: MNHEY and SMNVEV (reference sequence). This CDR3 has 11 amino acids. The CDR3 is CASSLGREAFF. The CDR3 nucleotides are TGTGCCAGCAGTCTGGGACGGGAAGCTTTCTTT.

In its sample, this clonotype was seen a few times. This CDR3 reads CASSYLAGLQETQYF. Written as DNA, the CDR3 is TGTGCCAGCAGTTACTTGGCGGGATTACAAGAGACCCAGTACTTC. The gene calls are TRBV6-2 or TRBV6-3 and TRBJ2-5, with D perhaps matching TRBD2 (6 bases). Between the trimmed V and J ends, which lost 1 base and 2 bases, there was a span of 11 bases. There are 15 residues in the CDR3. Germline CDR1 reads MNHEY; CDR2 reads SVGEGT.

This chain joins TRBV29-1 and TRBJ2-1; possibly TRBD1 for D (6 bases). The V end was cut by 2 bases, the J end by 5 bases, with 13 bases between. The CDR3 length is 14 residues. Germline loops: CDR1 SQVTM, CDR2 ANQGSEA. CDR3 region: CSVELGAGNNEQFF. The CDR3, as DNA: TGCAGCGTTGAATTGGGGGCTGGGAACAATGAGCAGTTCTTC.

CDR3 nucleotide sequence: TGTGCCAGCGCTGGGGGCGGAGGCCCTGAAGCTTTCTTT. Translation gives CASAGGGGPEAFF. The chain recombines TRBV12-3 or TRBV12-4 with TRBJ1-1; possibly TRBD1 for D (6 bases). The CDR3 totals 13 residues. The V gene lost 8 bases and the J gene lost 6 bases, with 16 bases spanning the gap.

A few counts support this clonotype. V is TRBV7-2 and J is TRBJ1-3; a possible D gene is TRBD1 (6 bases). The CDR3 runs to 18 residues. Between the trimmed V and J ends, which lost 1 base and 0 bases, there was a span of 16 bases. CDR1 SGHTA and CDR2 FQGNSA come from the germline V gene. The CDR3 here is CASSLEGLGAHSGNTIYF. CDR3 DNA sequence: TGTGCCAGCAGCTTAGAGGGTTTGGGGGCCCACTCTGGAAACACCATATATTTT. Complete variable domain (other parts from reference TRBV7-2 and TRBJ1-3): GAGVSQSPSNKVTEKGKDVELRCDPISGHTALYWYRQSLGQGLEFLIYFQGNSAPDKSGLPSDRFSAERTGGSVSTLTIQRTQQEDSAVYLCASSLEGLGAHSGNTIYFGEGSWLTVV.

This chain links TRBV20-1 with TRBJ2-1; D is possibly TRBD2 (6 bases). Between the trimmed V and J ends, which lost 5 bases and 4 bases, there was a span of 15 bases. The CDR3 has 14 amino acids. CDR1 and CDR2 from the germline V gene are DFQATT and SNEGSKA (reference sequence). The CDR3 is CSAYGQAGYNEQFF. In DNA, the CDR3 is TGCAGTGCTTACGGACAAGCGGGTTACAATGAGCAGTTCTTC.

This clonotype was seen a few times. CDR3 nucleotide sequence: TGCAGTGCTCGACTAGCGGGGGGGTACAATGAGCAGTTCTTC. It translates to CSARLAGGYNEQFF. The J gene is TRBJ2-1, the V gene TRBV20-1, with 14 nucleotides matching TRBD2. This CDR3 has 14 amino acids. V lost 5 bases and J lost 4; bases outside the gene matches: 1. CDR1 DFQATT and CDR2 SNEGSKA come from the germline V gene (reference sequence).

This clonotype showed up just a few times. The chain combines TRBV4-3 with TRBJ1-4; 9 bases map to TRBD1. The CDR3 loop spans 15 amino acids. V shed 3 bases, J shed 8 bases, and the junction held 7 bases outside the gene matches. Germline assignment: CDR1 LGHNA and CDR2 YSLEER. The CDR3 reads CASSHSGTGKEKLFF. The CDR3 region has the DNA TGCGCCAGCAGCCATTCCGGGACAGGGAAAGAAAAACTGTTTTTT.

This clonotype was detected only a few times. The rearrangement links TRBV12-3 or TRBV12-4 to TRBJ1-5, with D possibly being TRBD1 (5 bases). The CDR3 runs to 15 residues. Deletions cut 7 bases from V and 0 bases from J, with 13 bases between. The CDR3 here is CASTFRGGSNQPQHF. DNA for the CDR3: TGTGCCAGCACCTTTCGGGGGGGTAGCAATCAGCCCCAGCATTTT.

The J gene is TRBJ2-3, the V gene TRBV29-1; 8 nucleotides match TRBD2. The CDR3 covers 14 residues. The germline V gene has CDR1 SQVTM and CDR2 ANQGSEA. V was pared by 5 bases and J by 2 bases, with 6 bases of the junction left unmatched. The CDR3 loop is CSVKSGSATDTQYF. The CDR3 bases are TGCAGCGTTAAAAGCGGGAGTGCCACAGATACGCAGTATTTT.

This clonotype was counted at least ten times. V is TRBV7-2 and J is TRBJ1-1, with a possible D match to TRBD1 (5 bases). There are 14 residues in the CDR3. Per the germline V gene, CDR1 is SGHTA and CDR2 is FQGNSA. V was shortened by 4 bases and J by 1 base, with 10 bases between the two germline ends. The CDR3 sequence is CASSSGRSNTEAFF. CDR3 in DNA: TGTGCCAGCAGCTCGGGACGGTCGAACACTGAAGCTTTCTTT.

The V and J genes are TRBV12-3 or TRBV12-4 and TRBJ2-1, with D unresolved. Trimming took 4 bases from V and 3 from J, leaving 16 bases between them. This CDR3 is built from 16 residues. The CDR3 region has the DNA TGTGCCAGCAGTTGGGGATCAGGATTCCTCTACAATGAGCAGTTCTTC. Translating it yields CASSWGSGFLYNEQFF.

CDR3 bases: TGTGCCAGCAGTACCGGGGACACCAACTATGGCTACACCTTC. Translated: CASSTGDTNYGYTF. The chain has TRBV12-3 or TRBV12-4 and TRBJ1-2; D may be TRBD1 (6 bases). V lost 5 bases, J lost 2 bases, and 12 bases lay in between. This CDR3 is built from 14 residues.